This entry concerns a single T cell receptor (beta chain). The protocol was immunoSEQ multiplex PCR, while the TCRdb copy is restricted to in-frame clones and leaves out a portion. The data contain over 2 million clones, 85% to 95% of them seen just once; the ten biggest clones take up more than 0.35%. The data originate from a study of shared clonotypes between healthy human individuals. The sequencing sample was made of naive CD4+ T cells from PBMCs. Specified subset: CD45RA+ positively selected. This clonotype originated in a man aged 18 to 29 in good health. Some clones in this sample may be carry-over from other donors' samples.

CDR3 loop: CASSTKTGTGELFF. CDR3 DNA sequence: TGTGCCAGCAGCACCAAGACAGGAACCGGGGAGCTGTTTTTT. The chain uses TRBV7-9 and TRBJ2-2, with D possibly TRBD1 on 6 matching bases. Per germline, CDR1 SEHNR and CDR2 FQNEAQ (reference sequence). The germline V and J ends were trimmed by 5 bases and 5 bases, with 12 bases remaining between them. CDR3 size: 14 residues.